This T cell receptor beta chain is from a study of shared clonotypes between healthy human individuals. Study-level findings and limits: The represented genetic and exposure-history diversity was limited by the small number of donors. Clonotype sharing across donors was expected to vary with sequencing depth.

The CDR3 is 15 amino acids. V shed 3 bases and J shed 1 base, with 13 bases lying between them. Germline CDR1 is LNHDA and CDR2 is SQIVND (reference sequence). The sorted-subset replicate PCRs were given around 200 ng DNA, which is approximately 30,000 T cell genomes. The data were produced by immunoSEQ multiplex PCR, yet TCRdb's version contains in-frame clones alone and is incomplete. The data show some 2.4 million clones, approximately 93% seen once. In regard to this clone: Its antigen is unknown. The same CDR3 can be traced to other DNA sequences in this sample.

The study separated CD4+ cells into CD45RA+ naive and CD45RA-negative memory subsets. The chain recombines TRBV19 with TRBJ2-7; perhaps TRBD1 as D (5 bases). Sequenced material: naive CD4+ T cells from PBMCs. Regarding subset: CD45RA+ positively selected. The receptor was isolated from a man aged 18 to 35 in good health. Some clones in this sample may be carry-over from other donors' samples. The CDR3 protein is CASSIVPGSSYEQYF. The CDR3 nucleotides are TGTGCCAGTAGTATCGTCCCAGGGTCTTCCTACGAGCAGTACTTC. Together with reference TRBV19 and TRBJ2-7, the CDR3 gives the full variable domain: DGGITQSPKYLFRKEGQNVTLSCEQNLNHDAMYWYRQDPGQGLRLIYYSQIVNDFQKGDIAEGYSVSREKKESFPLTVTSAQKNPTAFYLCASSIVPGSSYEQYFGPGTRLTVT.